Listed here is a single TCR beta chain. The entry originates in a study of blood T cell repertoires in COVID-19. Study details: From the United States, Italy and Spain came samples of acute and convalescent COVID-19. The cDNA or gDNA used as material had been derived from T cells, B-cell-depleted T cells, or PBMCs.

The germline V gene has CDR1 MNHEY and CDR2 SVGAGI. This CDR3 region has 13 residues. The trim removed 6 bases at V and 6 bases at J, leaving 5 bases unmatched. Methods used by the authors: Quantification of nucleated cells was approximated via reference gene primer amplification. Libraries were prepared by immunoSEQ multiplex PCR; TCRdb keeps only in-frame clonotypes and omits some of them. V and J calls and clone size are given by that table; D and trimming were obtained from the DNA. The data hold 250,000 to 300,000 clones, with around 87% observed a single time. This sequence was found in a woman between 35 and 50 years old who had recovered from COVID-19. The sequenced sample was peripheral blood. The chain combines TRBV6-5 with TRBJ2-5, with 9 bases lining up with TRBD1. The CDR3: CASRGQGRQTQYF. CDR3 bases: TGTGCCAGCAGGGGACAGGGAAGGCAGACCCAGTACTTC.